Below are 14 T cell receptor beta chains sequenced from a single sample in a study of blood T cell repertoires in COVID-19 (dated by TCRdb to 2020 to 2021). The library was prepared using the immunoSEQ multiplex PCR assay. Imported from immuneACCESS, the table was reduced by TCRdb to in-frame sequences with V and J called. These copies leave out some clones; in studies compared against another copy, an unresolved V gene accounts for under half, and the cause of the remainder is not known. In all, the sample holds roughly 160,000 clones, and roughly 85% of those were seen once. Jointly, the top ten make up roughly 19% of the sample. Sequenced sample: PBMCs or T cells enriched from blood (not recorded which). Source of these receptors: a woman aged 65 to 85 in a cohort exposed to, infected with or recovered from COVID-19 (not recorded which).

The chain links TRBV11-3 to TRBJ2-1; 12 bases fit TRBD2. Trimming took 5 bases from V and 5 from J; bases not matched to a gene: 4. The germline V gene encodes CDR1 SGHNT and CDR2 YENEEA. The CDR3 runs 15 residues. CDR3 region: CASSPLAGGHNEQFF. CDR3 sequence (DNA): TGTGCCAGCAGCCCACTAGCGGGAGGCCACAATGAGCAGTTCTTC.

The chain combines TRBV24-1 with TRBJ1-4, with 7 bases identical to TRBD1. CDR1 is KGHDR, CDR2 SFDVKD, per germline. V gave up 3 bases and J gave up 1 base; unmatched junction bases: 4. The CDR3 is 16 residues long. The CDR3 sequence is CATSDPRTGTNEKLFF. Here the CDR3 DNA reads TGTGCCACCAGTGATCCGCGGACAGGAACTAATGAAAAACTGTTTTTT.

The chain joins TRBV11-2 to TRBJ2-5; perhaps TRBD2 as D (6 bases). In germline, CDR1 is SGHAT, CDR2 FQNNGV. V dropped 3 bases and J dropped 2 bases, with 7 bases sitting between them. This CDR3 spans 13 amino acids. As DNA, the CDR3 is TGTGCCAGCAGCTTTGCGGGGCAAGAGACCCAGTACTTC. Its translation: CASSFAGQETQYF.

This clone was observed a single time. The V and J genes are TRBV28 and TRBJ2-6; TRBD1 agrees at 9 bases. The CDR3 has 24 residues. CDR1 MDHEN and CDR2 SYDVKM come from the germline V gene. V lost 4 bases, J lost 0 bases, and 25 bases stayed unmatched. The CDR3 region has the DNA TGTGCCAGCAGTTCCCCAGGGACAGGGTCTTTATCCGCGCGGTCGTACTCTGGGGCCAACGTCCTGACTTTC. This encodes CASSSPGTGSLSARSYSGANVLTF.

The rearrangement joins TRBV12-3 or TRBV12-4 to TRBJ2-1; 8 positions match TRBD2. With 5 bases clipped from V and 11 bases from J, the junction kept 2 bases outside the gene matches. The CDR3 sequence is 11 residues long. In nucleotides, the CDR3 is TGTGCCAGCAGTGGTAGCGGGAAGCAGTTCTTC. As protein: CASSGSGKQFF.

This chain links TRBV5-6 with TRBJ2-7; D is undetermined. CDR3 size: 16 residues. From germline, CDR1 is SGHDT and CDR2 YYEEEE. Trimming took off 4 bases at V and 2 bases at J, with 19 bases between the two ends. CDR3 loop: CASSPTAASATYEQYF. DNA for the CDR3: TGTGCCAGCAGCCCCACTGCCGCCAGCGCTACCTACGAGCAGTACTTC.

V and J are TRBV28 and TRBJ2-5; 14 nucleotides align to TRBD2. Germline V CDR1 and CDR2: MDHEN, SYDVKM. The junction had 3 bases not matched to a gene; V was cut back by 5 bases and J by 4 bases. This CDR3 comprises 15 residues. CDR3 DNA sequence: TGTGCCAGCAGTCCGGGACTAGCGGGAGCAGAGACCCAGTACTTC. Its translation: CASSPGLAGAETQYF.

CDR3 sequence reads: CASSGQGEETEAFF. For the CDR3, the DNA is TGTGCCAGCTCAGGACAGGGGGAGGAAACTGAAGCTTTCTTT. The chain has TRBV18 and TRBJ1-1, with TRBD1 matching 10 bases. After removal of 5 bases from V and 5 bases from J, the junction contained 5 bases not matched to a gene. Germline CDR1 and CDR2: KGHSH and LQKENI. This CDR3 has 14 amino acids.

The DNA for the CDR3 is TGTGCCAGAAGCTTGGCGGCGGAGAATTCACCCCTCCACTTT. Protein sequence: CARSLAAENSPLHF. The rearrangement uses TRBV5-3 and TRBJ1-6; no firm D call. TRBV5-3 is labeled an ORF, and its function is uncertain. The CDR3 loop spans 14 amino acids. The germline V and J ends were trimmed by 0 bases and 7 bases, with 8 bases remaining between them.

This clone was seen a single time. For the CDR3, the DNA is TGTGCCAGCAGCTTAGCTGGACAGAATGGCTACACCTTC. Its translation: CASSLAGQNGYTF. The chain couples TRBV11-2 to TRBJ1-2; D perhaps matches TRBD1 (6 bases). The CDR3 has 13 amino acids. Per germline, CDR1 SGHAT and CDR2 FQNNGV. The V gene lost 1 base and the J gene lost 6 bases, with 9 bases spanning the gap.

The rearrangement uses TRBV9 and TRBJ2-7, with 7 bases matching TRBD1. With 6 bases clipped from V and 0 bases from J, the junction kept 6 bases outside the gene matches. Germline V CDR1 and CDR2: SGDLS, YYNGEE. The CDR3 totals 14 residues. CDR3 amino acids: CASNEQGSSYEQYF. The CDR3 coding sequence is TGTGCCAGCAACGAACAGGGGAGCTCCTACGAGCAGTACTTC.

The genes are TRBV29-1 and TRBJ2-5; maybe TRBD2 (6 bases). The CDR3 runs 14 residues. The germline CDR1 and CDR2 sequences are SQVTM and ANQGSEA. V lost 5 bases to trimming and J lost 4 bases, with 17 bases between them. The CDR3 DNA sequence: TGCAGCGTTCTCTTGCCCGGGGGTAGAGAGACCCAGTACTTC. Amino acid sequence: CSVLLPGGRETQYF.

This chain links TRBV11-2 with TRBJ2-1, with TRBD2 identical over 9 bases. Germline CDR1 and CDR2: SGHAT and FQNNGV. V shed 5 bases, J shed 0 bases, and the junction held 2 bases outside the gene matches. The CDR3 runs to 15 residues. The CDR3 coding sequence is TGTGCCAGCAGCGTTAGCGGGGGCTCCTACAATGAGCAGTTCTTC. Translated, it gives CASSVSGGSYNEQFF.

The chain couples TRBV10-2 to TRBJ2-1; TRBD2 aligns across 11 bases. Germline-derived CDR1 and CDR2 are WSHSY and SAAADI. V was pared by 3 bases and J by 5 bases, with 6 bases of the junction left unmatched. The CDR3 loop spans 16 amino acids. The CDR3 sequence is CASSDPGLAANNEQFF. The DNA of the CDR3 is TGCGCCAGCAGTGACCCGGGACTAGCGGCCAACAATGAGCAGTTCTTC.